A selection of T cell receptor beta chains follows, all from one sample in a study of blood T cells in healthy people across ages. A single record per CDR3 protein comes from TCRdb applying MiXCR to the 5' RACE reads. Seen here are about 1.4 million distinct CDR3 sequences, 59% observed once, and the top ten hold over 6.5%. The sequenced sample consisted of blood. All receptors derive from a man aged 18 to 35 in good health. CDR3s include the opening cysteine and the closing phenylalanine or tryptophan. A D gene is named only where the DNA matches it firmly. Some rows have no size entry. The others give once, few or many, or a class for an expanded clone.

d_call clone_size j_call v_call cdr3_nt cdr3_aa
NA NA TRBJ2-1 TRBV7-9 TGTGCCAGCAGCTACCGAGATGCTAGCGTCAATGAGCAGTTCTTC CASSYRDASVNEQFF
NA few TRBJ2-1 TRBV20-1 TGCAGTGCTAGTCAGCTCAATGAGCAGTTCTTC CSASQLNEQFF
NA NA TRBJ1-6 TRBV7-2 TGTGCCAGCAGCTTACGAACAGGCGGATCTTCACCCCTCCACTTT CASSLRTGGSSPLHF
NA few TRBJ1-6 TRBV20-1 TGCAGTGCTAGAGATCTAGGTTCACCCCTCCACTTT CSARDLGSPLHF
NA NA TRBJ2-5 TRBV5-1 TGCGCCAGCAGCTTGAGCAGGGGTAATCAAGAGACCCAGTACTTC CASSLSRGNQETQYF
NA NA TRBJ1-1 TRBV4-2 TGTGCCAGCAGCCAAGTAGGAAGACAGATGAACACTGAAGCTTTCTTT CASSQVGRQMNTEAFF
TRBD1 NA TRBJ1-5 TRBV25-1 TGTGCCAGCAGGGGGACAGGACTGTATCAGCCCCAGCATTTT CASRGTGLYQPQHF
TRBD1 NA TRBJ1-6 TRBV12-3/TRBV12-4 TGTGCCAGCAGTTTAGCGGGACAGGGCGAATCACCCCTCCACTTT CASSLAGQGESPLHF
NA few TRBJ2-7 TRBV28 TGTGCCACCTCGACCGACACCCTGGTGGACGAGCAGTACTTC CATSTDTLVDEQYF
TRBD1 NA TRBJ1-2 TRBV4-2 TGTGCCAGCAGCCAAGGCCCCGGACAGGGGGCAAGCTATGGCTACACCTTC CASSQGPGQGASYGYTF
TRBD1 NA TRBJ1-2 TRBV10-3 TGTGCCATCAGTGGACAGGGCATCTATGGCTACACCTTC CAISGQGIYGYTF
NA NA TRBJ2-5 TRBV3-1 TGTGCCAGCAGCCAAGGAGCCAGCGCAGTTCAAGAGACCCAGTACTTC CASSQGASAVQETQYF
NA NA TRBJ2-5 TRBV13 TGTGCCAGCAGCGTAGTGAACCAAGAGACCCAGTACTTC CASSVVNQETQYF
NA NA TRBJ2-1 TRBV20-1 TGCAGTGCTAGATCCGACGCTCCGAGCTCCTACAATGAGCAGTTCTTC CSARSDAPSSYNEQFF
TRBD2 once TRBJ2-2 TRBV7-9 TGTGCCAGCACCTCCGGAACGGGACTAGTGATTCCCGGGGAGCTGTTTTTT CASTSGTGLVIPGELFF
TRBD1 NA TRBJ2-1 TRBV12-3/TRBV12-4 TGTGCCAGCAGTTCTAACAGGGGGACGGGTGTGAATGAGCAGTTCTTC CASSSNRGTGVNEQFF